This TCR beta chain was sequenced in a study of beta chain features in type 1 diabetes. Study information: Patients and healthy donors were similar in age, gender and cell yields. The study's findings and limits: Within each of all four CD4+ subsets, Type 1 diabetes patients had TCRB CDR3s that were moderately but significantly shorter. In comparison with healthy donors, patients had naive, central memory and Treg TCRB repertoires that appeared more similar.

The germline gives CDR1 KGHSH, CDR2 LQKENI. Trimming stripped 3 bases from V and 1 base from J, with 9 bases between. The CDR3 sequence is 14 residues long. Naive, central memory, regulatory and stem cell-like memory cells within the CD4+ compartment were sorted using CD45RO/CCR7/CD25/CD127/CD95/CD27. The whole isolated RNA underwent reverse transcription, so sequencing captured expressed TCRB transcripts. Method: immunoSEQ multiplex PCR; TCRdb's copy keeps in-frame clones and lacks some. This repertoire shows under 250,000 clones, about 14% found once; its top ten account for approximately 0.018%. This clone was seen a few times. The antigen is not known. This sample also contains other DNA sequences that code for the same CDR3.

The chain combines TRBV18 with TRBJ1-1, with D unclear. This TCR derives from a man aged 25-45 years with type 1 diabetes. The sequencing sample was made of naive CD4+ T cells from blood. The CDR3 protein is CASSPFQENTEAFF. Here the CDR3 DNA reads TGTGCCAGCTCACCTTTTCAGGAGAACACTGAAGCTTTCTTT.